This record concerns one T cell receptor beta chain sequence. Its matching antigen is unknown. This CDR3 is 15 amino acids long. Trimming stripped 4 bases from V and 0 bases from J, with 10 bases between. Germline V lookup: CDR1 KGHDR, CDR2 SFDVKD. This sample was taken from a study of T-cell reconstitution after alpha-beta-depleted transplantation in children. Study-level findings and limits: At the one-year point after transplant, T-cell counts and TCRbeta diversity were found to come mostly from T cells that had been newly produced. Several hundred expanded graft clones reportedly were the source of alpha-beta T cells about two months after transplant.

A library of TCRbeta sequences, prepared with unique molecular identifiers, was generated. TCRdb reprocessed the PCR reads with MiXCR, giving one entry per CDR3 protein. The sample includes more than 120,000 distinct CDR3 sequences, 8.8% of them seen just once. This chain joins TRBV24-1 and TRBJ2-3, with TRBD1 as a possible D gene (5 bases). The receptor's source is a female patient aged 2-9 years who had a stem cell transplant for congenital amegakaryocytic thrombocytopenia, so the T cells may come from the graft donor. Sequencing was performed on PBMCs, mostly from graft donor cells, taken 180 days after TCRalphabeta/CD19-depleted stem cell transplant. The CDR3 DNA sequence: TGTGCCACCAGTGAAATCGACAGCAGCACAGATACGCAGTATTTT. Translation gives CATSEIDSSTDTQYF.